The rows below give T cell receptor beta chains drawn from one sample of a study of blood T cell repertoires in COVID-19. Produced via immunoSEQ multiplex PCR; TCRdb's table is partial and in-frame only. The data show more than 300,000 clones, almost 90% seen once. Sequenced input: peripheral blood. The receptors here all came from a woman in her forties with COVID-19, enrolled during active disease. The CDR3 runs from the conserved cysteine through the conserved F or W.

V gene,CDR3 protein
TRBV4-3,CASSQGLDRRGYTF
TRBV18,CASSPRTDRSGNTIYF
TRBV24-1,CATSPHAQGDNEQFF
TRBV27,CASSLSGTSYEQYF
TRBV9,CASSVGGGINEQFF
TRBV6-6,CASIPTGVGNQPQHF
TRBV28,CASSLDSNSYEQYF
TRBV27,CASRVGTSGRQETQYF
TRBV7-3,CASSIGQMNTIYF
TRBV6-5,CASSRAGFYGYTF
TRBV6-2/TRBV6-3,CASSYAALQGRHSGANVLTF
TRBV27,CASSLSAPGSNQPQHF
TRBV24-1,CATSDMGQGGNEQFF
TRBV9,CASSLAAGQGSGEAFF
TRBV6-5,CASTVAETYEQYF
TRBV28,CASSLLAGVEQYF
TRBV28,CASSLPGLSGYTF
TRBV24-1,CATSDPAGPGETQYF
TRBV28,CASSRLTGKEQPQHF
TRBV30,CAWRAGQGAYGYTF
TRBV5-1,CASSLTQGDTEAFF
TRBV28,CASSLNDRVGGYTF
TRBV19,CASSIDNRAWRGYTF
TRBV24-1,CATSDSGQAGNTEAFF
TRBV4-2,CASSQDLGGRRDGYGYTF
TRBV11-1,CASSLTPAGGYEQYF
TRBV2,CASNRGTREAQYF
TRBV4-3,CASSQEPLGLAGYEQYF
TRBV28,CASSRTRRTVNSPLHF
TRBV9,CASSPPGGAFGPQHF
TRBV27,CASSRLQGTSLGIMNTEAFF